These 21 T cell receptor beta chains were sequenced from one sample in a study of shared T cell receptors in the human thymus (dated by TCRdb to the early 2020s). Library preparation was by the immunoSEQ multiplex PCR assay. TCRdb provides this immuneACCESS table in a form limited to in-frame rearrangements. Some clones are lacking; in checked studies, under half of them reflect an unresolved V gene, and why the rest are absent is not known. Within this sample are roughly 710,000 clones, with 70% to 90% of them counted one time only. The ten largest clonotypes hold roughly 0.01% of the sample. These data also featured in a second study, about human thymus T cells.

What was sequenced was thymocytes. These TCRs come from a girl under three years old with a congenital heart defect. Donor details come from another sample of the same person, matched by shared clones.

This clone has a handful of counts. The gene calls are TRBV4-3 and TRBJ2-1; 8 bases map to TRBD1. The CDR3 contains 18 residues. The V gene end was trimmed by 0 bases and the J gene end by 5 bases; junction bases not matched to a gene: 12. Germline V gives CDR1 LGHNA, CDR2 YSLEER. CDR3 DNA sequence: TGCGCCAGCAGCCAAGATGCGCCCGACAGGGGATACAACAATGAGCAGTTCTTC. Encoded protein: CASSQDAPDRGYNNEQFF.

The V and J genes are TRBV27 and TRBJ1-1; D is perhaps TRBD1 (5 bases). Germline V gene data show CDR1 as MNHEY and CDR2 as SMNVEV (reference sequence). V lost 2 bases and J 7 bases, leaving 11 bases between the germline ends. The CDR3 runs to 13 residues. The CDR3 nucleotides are TGTGCCAGCAGTTTAGGACATAACTTTGAAGCTTTCTTT. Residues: CASSLGHNFEAFF.

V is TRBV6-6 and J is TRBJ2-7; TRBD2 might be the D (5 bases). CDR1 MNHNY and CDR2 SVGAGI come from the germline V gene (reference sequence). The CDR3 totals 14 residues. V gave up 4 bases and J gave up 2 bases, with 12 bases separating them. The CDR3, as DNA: TGTGCCAGCAGTTGTAAGGACGGGACCTACGAGCAGTACTTC. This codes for CASSCKDGTYEQYF.

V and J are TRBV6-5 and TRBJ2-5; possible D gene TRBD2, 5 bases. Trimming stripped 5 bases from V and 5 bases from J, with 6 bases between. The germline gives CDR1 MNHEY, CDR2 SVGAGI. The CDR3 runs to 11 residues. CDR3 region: CASSPGETQYF. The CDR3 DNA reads TGTGCCAGCAGTCCGGGGGAGACCCAGTACTTC.

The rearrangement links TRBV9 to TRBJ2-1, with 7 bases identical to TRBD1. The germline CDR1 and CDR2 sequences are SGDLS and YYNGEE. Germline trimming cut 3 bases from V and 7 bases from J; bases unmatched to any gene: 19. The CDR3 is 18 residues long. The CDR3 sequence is CASSAKSDRVKTKNEQFF. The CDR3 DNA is TGTGCCAGCAGCGCCAAGTCAGACAGGGTTAAGACAAAAAATGAGCAGTTCTTC.

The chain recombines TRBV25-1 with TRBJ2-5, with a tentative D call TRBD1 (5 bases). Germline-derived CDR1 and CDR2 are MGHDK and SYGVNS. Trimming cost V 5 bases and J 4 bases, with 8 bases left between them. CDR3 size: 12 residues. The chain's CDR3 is CASSKGLETQYF. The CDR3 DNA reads TGTGCCAGCAGTAAGGGGCTAGAGACCCAGTACTTC.

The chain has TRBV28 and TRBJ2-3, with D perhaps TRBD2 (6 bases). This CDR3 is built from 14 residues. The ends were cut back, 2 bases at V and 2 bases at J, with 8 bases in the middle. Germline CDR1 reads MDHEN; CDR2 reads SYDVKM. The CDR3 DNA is TGTGCCAGCAGTTTAGGGCGGGACACAGATACGCAGTATTTT. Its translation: CASSLGRDTDTQYF.

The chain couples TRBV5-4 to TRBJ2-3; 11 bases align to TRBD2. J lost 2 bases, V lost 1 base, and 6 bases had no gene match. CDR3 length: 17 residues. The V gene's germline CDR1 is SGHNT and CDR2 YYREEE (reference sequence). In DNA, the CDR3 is TGTGCCAGCAGCTTGAGGCTAGCGGGGGGAAACACAGATACGCAGTATTTT. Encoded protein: CASSLRLAGGNTDTQYF.

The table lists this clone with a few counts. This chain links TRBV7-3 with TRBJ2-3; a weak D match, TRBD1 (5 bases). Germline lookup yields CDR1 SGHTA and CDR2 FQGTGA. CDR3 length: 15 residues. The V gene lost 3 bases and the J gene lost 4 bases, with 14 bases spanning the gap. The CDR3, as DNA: TGTGCCAGCAGCTTGCAGGGCTCACACTCAGATACGCAGTATTTT. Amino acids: CASSLQGSHSDTQYF. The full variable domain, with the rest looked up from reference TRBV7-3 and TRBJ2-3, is GAGVSQTPSNKVTEKGKYVELRCDPISGHTALYWYRQSLGQGPEFLIYFQGTGAADDSGLPNDRFFAVRPEGSVSTLKIQRTERGDSAVYLCASSLQGSHSDTQYFGPGTRLTVL.

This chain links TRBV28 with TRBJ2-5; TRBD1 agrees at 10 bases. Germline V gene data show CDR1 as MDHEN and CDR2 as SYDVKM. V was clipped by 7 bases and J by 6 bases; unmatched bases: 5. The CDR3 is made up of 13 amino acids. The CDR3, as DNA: TGTGCCAGCAACCAGGACAGGGGGAAGACCCAGTACTTC. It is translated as CASNQDRGKTQYF.

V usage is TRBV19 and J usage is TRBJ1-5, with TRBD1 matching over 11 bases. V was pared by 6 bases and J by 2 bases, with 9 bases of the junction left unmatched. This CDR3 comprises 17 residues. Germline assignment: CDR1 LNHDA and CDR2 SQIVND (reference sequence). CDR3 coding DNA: TGTGCCAGTAGACGGACAGGGGGCAAAAATCGCAATCAGCCCCAGCATTTT. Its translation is CASRRTGGKNRNQPQHF.

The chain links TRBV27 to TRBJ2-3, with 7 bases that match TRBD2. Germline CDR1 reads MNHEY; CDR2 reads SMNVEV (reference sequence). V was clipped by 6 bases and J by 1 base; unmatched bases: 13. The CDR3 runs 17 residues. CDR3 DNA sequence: TGTGCCAGCAGCCACCGCCCCGGACTAGGCGGCACAGATACGCAGTATTTT. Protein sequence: CASSHRPGLGGTDTQYF.

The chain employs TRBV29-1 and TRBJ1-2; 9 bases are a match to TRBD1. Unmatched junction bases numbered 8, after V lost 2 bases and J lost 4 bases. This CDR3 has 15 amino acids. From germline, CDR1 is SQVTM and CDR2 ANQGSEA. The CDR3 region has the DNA TGCAGCGTTGAATTTCGGGGACAGGGCACCTATGGCTACACCTTC. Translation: CSVEFRGQGTYGYTF.

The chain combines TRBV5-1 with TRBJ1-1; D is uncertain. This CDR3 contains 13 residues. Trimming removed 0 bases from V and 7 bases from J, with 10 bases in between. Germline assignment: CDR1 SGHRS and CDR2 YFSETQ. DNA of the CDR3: TGCGCCAGCAGCTTGGAGCTGGGAGATGAAGCTTTCTTT. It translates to CASSLELGDEAFF.

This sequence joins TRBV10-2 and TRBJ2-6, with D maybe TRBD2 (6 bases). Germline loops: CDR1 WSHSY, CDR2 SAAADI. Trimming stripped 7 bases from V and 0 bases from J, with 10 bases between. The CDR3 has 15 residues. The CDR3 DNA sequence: TGCGCCAGCACAGGGAGGAGCTCTGGGGCCAACGTCCTGACTTTC. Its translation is CASTGRSSGANVLTF.

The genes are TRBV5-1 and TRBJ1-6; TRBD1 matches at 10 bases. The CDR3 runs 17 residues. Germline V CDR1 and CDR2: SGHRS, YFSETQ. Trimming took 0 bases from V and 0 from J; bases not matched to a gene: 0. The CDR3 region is CASSLGDRGSYNSPLHF. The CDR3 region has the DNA TGCGCCAGCAGCTTGGGGGACAGGGGCTCCTATAATTCACCCCTCCACTTT.

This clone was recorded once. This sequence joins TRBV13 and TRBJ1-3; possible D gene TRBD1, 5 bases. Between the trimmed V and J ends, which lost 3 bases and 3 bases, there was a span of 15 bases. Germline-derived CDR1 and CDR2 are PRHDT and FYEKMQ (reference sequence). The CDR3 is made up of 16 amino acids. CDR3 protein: CASSLARDLGGNTIYF. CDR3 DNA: TGTGCCAGCAGCTTGGCCAGGGATCTAGGTGGAAACACCATATATTTT.

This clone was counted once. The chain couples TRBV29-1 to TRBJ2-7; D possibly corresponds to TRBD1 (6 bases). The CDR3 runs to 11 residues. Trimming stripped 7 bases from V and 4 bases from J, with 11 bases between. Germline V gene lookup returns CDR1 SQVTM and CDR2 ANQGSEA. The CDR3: CSGAQGYEQYF. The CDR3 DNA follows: TGCAGCGGGGCGCAGGGGTACGAGCAGTACTTC.

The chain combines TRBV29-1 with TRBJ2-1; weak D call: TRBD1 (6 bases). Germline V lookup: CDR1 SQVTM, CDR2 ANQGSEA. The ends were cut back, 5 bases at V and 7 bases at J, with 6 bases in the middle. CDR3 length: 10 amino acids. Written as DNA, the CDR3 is TGCAGCGTTAGGGGGAATGAGCAGTTCTTC. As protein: CSVRGNEQFF.

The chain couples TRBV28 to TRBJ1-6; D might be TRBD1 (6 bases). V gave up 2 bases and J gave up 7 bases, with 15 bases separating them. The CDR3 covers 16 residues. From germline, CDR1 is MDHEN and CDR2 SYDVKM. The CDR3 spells CASSLPGTKRNSPLHF. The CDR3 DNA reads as TGTGCCAGCAGTTTACCCGGGACAAAGAGGAATTCACCCCTCCACTTT.

The CDR3 coding sequence is TGCAGCGTTGAAAAGGGTGCCGGAGGGTCCGGGGAGCTGTTTTTT. This translates into CSVEKGAGGSGELFF. The chain links TRBV29-1 to TRBJ2-2; a weak D match, TRBD2 (6 bases). Germline V gene lookup returns CDR1 SQVTM and CDR2 ANQGSEA. V dropped 2 bases and J dropped 6 bases, with 16 bases sitting between them. This CDR3 region has 15 residues.